This T cell receptor (beta chain) is from a study of blood T cell repertoires in COVID-19 (TCRdb year 2020). Notes on the research overall: Collaborator samples came from the United States, Italy and Spain and covered acute and convalescent phases of COVID-19. The material from the prospective study consisted of cDNA or gDNA derived from T cells, B-cell-depleted T cells, or PBMCs. The dataset comprised deeply sampled blood TCRbeta repertoires from subjects exposed to, actively infected with, or recovered from COVID-19. The repertoires were released in a freely available public database meant as a resource for research on the immune response to SARS-CoV-2. Samples were obtained from the ongoing ImmuneRACE study (first 160 participants) and from 1,254 subjects provided by 6 global collaborators. A de-identified subject ID, COVID-19 status, age in years and sex were almost always included in the sample metadata. Where available, HLA class I and class II types were obtained from metadata supplied by the sample provider rather than from assay-based typing. Here is what the overall study found, with its caveats: The amount of clinical and demographic metadata varied by source and participant and was provided uncurated.

To note about this clone: Its antigen is unknown. Base qualities are missing; no much larger clone stands one base away.

The immunoSEQ Assay, a bias-controlled multiplex PCR, was used to amplify TCRbeta CDR3 regions from genomic DNA. As for the authors' bioinformatics: Within the assay, amplification of reference gene primers was used to estimate how many nucleated cells each sample contained. Sequence reads were collapsed and filtered to measure the absolute abundance of every unique TCRbeta CDR3 rearrangement. Productive Simpson clonality was computed per sample as the square root of Simpson's diversity index over productive rearrangements. TCRdb took over this immuneACCESS table, retaining in-frame rearrangements with V and J assigned. Such tables are incomplete; in checked studies, under half of the missing clones stem from an unresolved V gene, and the remainder is unexplained. V, J and clone size reflect that table, while D and trimming were determined from the DNA. For this sample the table gives a few hundred thousand clones, of which around 87% were detected only once. The top ten clones comprise around 7.3% of the sample.

Each collaborating institution followed its own protocols to collect whole blood in K2EDTA tubes. Collaborator samples were shipped for TCRbeta analysis as frozen whole blood, isolated PBMCs, or DNA extracted from either sample type. Sequenced input: peripheral blood. The receptor was derived from a woman in her 70s with active or convalescent COVID-19.

CDR3 sequence: CASSRSTPYDSYNEQFF. Read as DNA, the sequence is TGTGCCAGCAGCCGTTCTACTCCTTATGACTCCTACAATGAGCAGTTCTTC. The receptor chain draws on TRBV3-1 (or the pseudogene TRBV3-2) and TRBJ2-1; the D gene lacks a confident call. In the germline V gene (reference sequence), CDR1 corresponds to LGHDT and CDR2 to YNNKEL. V gives up 4 bases and J gives up 0 bases, and the segment between their germline ends measures 16 bases. CDR3 length: 17 amino acids, cysteine to phenylalanine. Kept here is only the CDR3 DNA, which spans 51 bases and is read in frame from base 1.